These 8 T cell receptor beta chains came from one sample sequenced in a study of T cell responses to AZD1222 COVID-19 vaccine. Assay used: immunoSEQ multiplex PCR; TCRdb lists only in-frame clones, some missing. The data hold tens of thousands of clones, with approximately 80% observed a single time. The specimen was peripheral blood, collected on day 0 of AZD1222 vaccination. These receptors all come from an adult in good health.

The V gene is TRBV27, the J gene TRBJ2-1; tentatively, D is TRBD2 (7 bases). This CDR3 has 11 residues. V lost 8 bases, J lost 16 bases, and 18 bases lay in between. Germline values: CDR1 MNHEY, CDR2 SMNVEV (reference sequence). The CDR3 sequence: CASPGGPWVFF. The CDR3 DNA reads TGTGCCAGCCCGGGGGGCCCCTGGGTTTTCTTC.

The chain joins TRBV7-8 to TRBJ2-1, with 7 bases identical to TRBD2. Trimming removed 4 bases from V and 6 bases from J; junction bases left unmatched: 15. The CDR3 spans 17 residues. The germline V gene encodes CDR1 SGHVS and CDR2 FQNEAQ. Here the CDR3 DNA reads TGTGCCAGCAGCTATTTCTATGTGCTAGCGGTCGGCAATGAGCAGTTCTTC. This sequence encodes CASSYFYVLAVGNEQFF.

The chain links TRBV7-2 to TRBJ2-5; 8 positions agree with TRBD1. Germline assignment: CDR1 SGHTA and CDR2 FQGNSA. This CDR3 spans 14 amino acids. The V segment lost 5 bases and the J segment 4 bases; nucleotides outside the gene matches: 6. CDR3 amino acids: CASSQGQGAETQYF. Here the CDR3 DNA reads TGTGCCAGCAGCCAAGGACAGGGCGCAGAGACCCAGTACTTC. Based on the CDR3 plus reference TRBV7-2 and TRBJ2-5, the full variable domain is GAGVSQSPSNKVTEKGKDVELRCDPISGHTALYWYRQSLGQGLEFLIYFQGNSAPDKSGLPSDRFSAERTGGSVSTLTIQRTQQEDSAVYLCASSQGQGAETQYFGPGTRLLVL.

Only one count was recorded for this clone. V usage is TRBV7-8 and J usage is TRBJ1-2, with D hard to call. This CDR3 has 15 amino acids. Trimming removed 7 bases at V and 0 bases at J, with 15 bases between. Germline V gives CDR1 SGHVS, CDR2 FQNEAQ. CDR3 DNA sequence: TGTGCCAGCACCCTTTCAAGACACCCTAACTATGGCTACACCTTC. Translating gives CASTLSRHPNYGYTF.

This sequence joins TRBV30 and TRBJ1-1; D is undetermined. CDR1 and CDR2 from the germline V gene are GTSNPN and SVGIG (reference sequence). The V and J ends lost 3 bases and 11 bases respectively, with 13 bases between them. This CDR3 spans 11 amino acids. This CDR3 is CAWSWGPTAFF. The CDR3 DNA reads as TGTGCCTGGAGCTGGGGTCCGACGGCTTTCTTT.

The J gene is TRBJ2-2, the V gene TRBV11-3, with 8 positions matching TRBD2. CDR3 length: 16 amino acids. The V and J ends lost 6 bases and 6 bases, in that order; junction bases with no gene match: 12. CDR1 and CDR2 from the germline V gene are SGHNT and YENEEA. The CDR3 sequence is CASSRFSGGSAGELFF. CDR3 nucleotides: TGTGCCAGCAGTCGCTTTTCGGGAGGGTCAGCCGGGGAGCTGTTTTTT.

V gene TRBV28 combines with J gene TRBJ2-7; 9 positions agree with TRBD1. CDR1 is MDHEN and CDR2 is SYDVKM in the germline V gene. The V segment lost 0 bases and the J segment 6 bases; nucleotides outside the gene matches: 6. The CDR3 consists of 15 residues. The CDR3 region has the DNA TGTGCCAGCAGTTTATGGGGACAGGGAATTACCGAGCAGTACTTC. Translation gives CASSLWGQGITEQYF.

V usage is TRBV30 and J usage is TRBJ2-3; 12 bases are shared with TRBD2. The CDR3 runs 15 residues. In germline, CDR1 is GTSNPN, CDR2 SVGIG (reference sequence). J was trimmed by 5 bases and V by 2 bases; bases with no gene match: 5. Written as DNA, the CDR3 is TGTGCCTGGAGTCAACTAGCGGGAGGACAAGATACGCAGTATTTT. As protein: CAWSQLAGGQDTQYF.